The rows below give T cell receptor beta chains drawn from one sample of a study of vaccination and CD4 T cells after COVID-19. TCRdb re-analysed the PCR reads in MiXCR, keeping a single row per CDR3 protein. The profile shows about 21,000 distinct CDR3 sequences, about three quarters of them singletons. For these receptors, no antigen is known. The specimen was CD4+ T cells from blood, cultured in vitro. These receptor sequences come from a human donor who had recovered from COVID-19. Both conserved end residues are part of each CDR3. A D gene is named only where the DNA matches it firmly. Clone size is stated in some rows and not others, as once, few, many or a class when expanded.

v_call	d_call	j_call	clone_size	cdr3_aa	cdr3_nt
TRBV7-2	TRBD2	TRBJ2-4	NA	CASSSPASGSKNIQYF	TGTGCCAGCAGCTCGCCGGCTAGCGGGAGCAAAAACATTCAGTACTTC
TRBV21-1	NA	TRBJ1-6	NA	CASSTDPRDNSPLHF	TGTGCCAGCAGCACAGACCCGAGAGATAATTCACCCCTCCACTTT
TRBV23-1	NA	TRBJ1-2	few	CASSLLSLHGYTF	TGCGCCAGCAGTCTCCTTTCCCTACATGGCTACACCTTC
TRBV12-3/TRBV12-4	NA	TRBJ1-1	NA	CASSVGNTEAFF	TGTGCCAGCAGTGTCGGGAACACTGAAGCTTTCTTT
TRBV19	TRBD1	TRBJ1-1	NA	CASRDRELAFF	TGTGCCAGTAGGGACAGGGAATTGGCTTTCTTT
TRBV28	NA	TRBJ2-7	few	CASSHGTAGIGQYF	TGTGCCAGCAGCCACGGGACGGCCGGCATTGGGCAGTACTTC
TRBV2	NA	TRBJ2-2	few	CASMMGYSNTGELFF	TGTGCCAGCATGATGGGCTACTCCAACACCGGGGAGCTGTTTTTT
TRBV6-1	NA	TRBJ2-5	few	CASSRREQETQYF	TGTGCCAGCAGCAGGCGCGAACAAGAGACCCAGTACTTC
TRBV5-1	NA	TRBJ1-2	NA	CASSLDSYGYTF	TGCGCCAGCAGCTTGGACAGCTATGGCTACACCTTC
TRBV27	TRBD2	TRBJ2-1	NA	CASSFRRGSANNEQFF	TGTGCCAGCAGTTTTCGTCGCGGGAGTGCTAACAATGAGCAGTTCTTC
TRBV20-1	NA	TRBJ2-3	NA	CSARVGFGTDTQYF	TGCAGTGCTAGAGTAGGGTTCGGCACAGATACGCAGTATTTT
TRBV19	NA	TRBJ1-2	NA	CASSTWTGREDGYTF	TGTGCCAGTAGTACATGGACGGGCAGGGAGGATGGCTACACCTTC
TRBV20-1	TRBD2	TRBJ2-5	few	CSAEGAGGLAGGAETQYF	TGCAGTGCGGAGGGGGCCGGGGGACTAGCGGGAGGCGCGGAGACCCAGTACTTC
TRBV7-9	NA	TRBJ2-5	NA	CASSLARQGQETQYF	TGTGCCAGCAGCTTAGCTCGACAAGGACAAGAGACCCAGTACTTC
TRBV6-2/TRBV6-3	TRBD2	TRBJ2-2	NA	CASRKTSVITGELFF	TGTGCCAGTCGAAAGACTAGCGTTATCACCGGGGAGCTGTTTTTT
TRBV12-3/TRBV12-4	NA	TRBJ1-2	once	CASGIQGSRSGGYTF	TGTGCCAGCGGGATTCAGGGGTCGCGATCGGGTGGCTACACCTTC
TRBV7-2	NA	TRBJ2-5	NA	CASSLGGAGETQYF	TGTGCCAGCAGCTTAGGGGGGGCTGGGGAGACCCAGTACTTC
TRBV19	NA	TRBJ1-3	NA	CASSKQGTGNTIYF	TGTGCCAGTAGTAAACAGGGTACTGGAAACACCATATATTTT
TRBV20-1	NA	TRBJ1-5	NA	CSARGGSNQPQHF	TGCAGTGCTAGGGGGGGGAGCAATCAGCCCCAGCATTTT